A selection of T cell receptor beta chains follows, all from one sample in a study of blood T cell repertoires in COVID-19. Using immunoSEQ multiplex PCR, the repertoire was profiled, and TCRdb retains in-frame clones only, with some absent. The sample has under 200,000 clones; approximately 85% are singletons. Sequencing was carried out using peripheral blood. The receptors were sampled from a woman aged 80 or older with acute or convalescent COVID-19. Both conserved end residues are part of each CDR3. The order of the fields is CDR3 protein, CDR3 DNA, CDR3 length, clone size, J gene, D gene, V gene. D genes are given only for firm matches. Not all rows give a size; the values are once, few, many and, for expanded clones, a class.

CDR3: CASSTYNQNTEAFF
DNA: TGTGCCAGCAGCACATACAATCAAAACACTGAAGCTTTCTTT
length: 14
size: NA
J: TRBJ1-1
D: NA
V: TRBV9

CDR3: CASSLTGDYNSPLHF
DNA: TGTGCCAGCAGTCTTACAGGGGACTATAATTCACCCCTCCACTTT
length: 15
size: once
J: TRBJ1-6
D: TRBD1
V: TRBV2

CDR3: CASSQGDPGEQFF
DNA: TGCGCCAGCAGCCAAGGAGATCCGGGTGAGCAGTTCTTC
length: 13
size: NA
J: TRBJ2-1
D: NA
V: TRBV4-3

CDR3: CASSMGLADYNEQFF
DNA: TGTGCCAGCAGTATGGGACTAGCGGACTACAATGAGCAGTTCTTC
length: 15
size: NA
J: TRBJ2-1
D: TRBD2
V: TRBV7-2

CDR3: CASSQVSGRRVSEQFF
DNA: TGTGCCAGCAGCCAAGTGAGCGGGAGGAGGGTCAGTGAGCAGTTCTTC
length: 16
size: NA
J: TRBJ2-1
D: TRBD2
V: TRBV4-2

CDR3: CASSSPGRKVEAFF
DNA: TGTGCCAGCAGTTCCCCAGGGAGGAAGGTTGAAGCTTTCTTT
length: 14
size: NA
J: TRBJ1-1
D: NA
V: TRBV6-5

CDR3: CASSYGGVPGYTF
DNA: TGTGCCAGCAGTTACGGCGGGGTACCTGGCTACACCTTC
length: 13
size: NA
J: TRBJ1-2
D: NA
V: TRBV6-5

CDR3: CASRQGADEKLFF
DNA: TGTGCCAGCAGACAGGGGGCTGACGAAAAACTGTTTTTT
length: 13
size: NA
J: TRBJ1-4
D: TRBD1
V: TRBV6-5

CDR3: CASPPGRGGSYEQYF
DNA: TGTGCCAGCCCGCCCGGAAGGGGAGGGTCCTACGAGCAGTACTTC
length: 15
size: NA
J: TRBJ2-7
D: TRBD2
V: TRBV6-9

CDR3: CASSLVAGERVETQYF
DNA: TGTGCCAGCAGCTTAGTGGCAGGGGAAAGGGTAGAGACCCAGTACTTC
length: 16
size: NA
J: TRBJ2-5
D: NA
V: TRBV11-2

CDR3: CASSFPGNQPQHF
DNA: TGTGCCAGCAGCTTCCCGGGCAATCAGCCCCAGCATTTT
length: 13
size: NA
J: TRBJ1-5
D: NA
V: TRBV7-8

CDR3: CASSRQGPVNTEAFF
DNA: TGTGCCAGCAGCCGACAGGGGCCGGTGAACACTGAAGCTTTCTTT
length: 15
size: NA
J: TRBJ1-1
D: TRBD1
V: TRBV6-5

CDR3: CASGDQPQHF
DNA: TGTGCCAGCGGAGATCAGCCCCAGCATTTT
length: 10
size: NA
J: TRBJ1-5
D: NA
V: TRBV6-5

CDR3: CASTLGQANTEAFF
DNA: TGTGCCAGCACCCTGGGACAGGCGAACACTGAAGCTTTCTTT
length: 14
size: once
J: TRBJ1-1
D: TRBD1
V: TRBV11-2

CDR3: CASSPVTGPNQPQHF
DNA: TGTGCCAGCTCACCAGTAACAGGGCCCAATCAGCCCCAGCATTTT
length: 15
size: NA
J: TRBJ1-5
D: NA
V: TRBV18

CDR3: CASSVGLAGVGEQYF
DNA: TGCGCCAGCAGCGTGGGACTAGCGGGAGTAGGGGAGCAGTACTTC
length: 15
size: NA
J: TRBJ2-7
D: TRBD2
V: TRBV5-1

CDR3: CASSEARGSYGYTF
DNA: TGTGCCAGCAGTGAAGCCCGGGGGTCATATGGCTACACCTTC
length: 14
size: NA
J: TRBJ1-2
D: NA
V: TRBV6-1

CDR3: CASSLPENEKLFF
DNA: TGTGCCAGCAGCTTACCCGAGAATGAAAAACTGTTTTTT
length: 13
size: NA
J: TRBJ1-4
D: NA
V: TRBV7-2

CDR3: CASSLGASGFAYEQYF
DNA: TGCGCCAGCAGCTTGGGGGCTAGCGGGTTTGCCTACGAGCAGTACTTC
length: 16
size: NA
J: TRBJ2-7
D: TRBD2
V: TRBV5-1

CDR3: CASSTGSGNTIYF
DNA: TGTGCCAGCAGCACGGGCTCTGGAAACACCATATATTTT
length: 13
size: once
J: TRBJ1-3
D: NA
V: TRBV2

CDR3: CASTATGTQYF
DNA: TGCGCCAGCACCGCCACGGGTACGCAGTATTTT
length: 11
size: NA
J: TRBJ2-3
D: NA
V: TRBV4-2

CDR3: CASTIAGGYNEQFF
DNA: TGTGCCAGCACGATAGCGGGAGGCTACAATGAGCAGTTCTTC
length: 14
size: NA
J: TRBJ2-1
D: TRBD2
V: TRBV25-1

CDR3: CASSLELAGTGELFF
DNA: TGTGCCAGCAGCTTAGAACTAGCGGGCACCGGGGAGCTGTTTTTT
length: 15
size: NA
J: TRBJ2-2
D: TRBD2
V: TRBV11-1

CDR3: CASSQTGQVYGYTF
DNA: TGCGCCAGCAGTCAAACGGGACAGGTCTATGGCTACACCTTC
length: 14
size: NA
J: TRBJ1-2
D: TRBD1
V: TRBV23-1

CDR3: CASSVEAGGTDTQYF
DNA: TGTGCCAGCAGCGTAGAAGCGGGAGGAACAGATACGCAGTATTTT
length: 15
size: NA
J: TRBJ2-3
D: TRBD2
V: TRBV9

CDR3: CASSIGGPANTEAFF
DNA: TGTGCCAGTAGTATAGGAGGGCCAGCTAACACTGAAGCTTTCTTT
length: 15
size: NA
J: TRBJ1-1
D: NA
V: TRBV19

CDR3: CASSENTGAQPQHF
DNA: TGTGCCAGCAGTGAGAATACAGGGGCTCAGCCCCAGCATTTT
length: 14
size: once
J: TRBJ1-5
D: TRBD1
V: TRBV2

CDR3: CASSVQGTQPQHF
DNA: TGTGCCAGCAGCGTACAGGGCACTCAGCCCCAGCATTTT
length: 13
size: NA
J: TRBJ1-5
D: NA
V: TRBV9

CDR3: CASTRQGPGTEAFF
DNA: TGCGCCAGCACCCGACAGGGGCCGGGCACTGAAGCTTTCTTT
length: 14
size: NA
J: TRBJ1-1
D: TRBD1
V: TRBV10-1

CDR3: CASSVMYITDTQYF
DNA: TGTGCCAGCAGCGTAATGTATATCACAGATACGCAGTATTTT
length: 14
size: NA
J: TRBJ2-3
D: NA
V: TRBV9

CDR3: CASTVRGPQDEQYF
DNA: TGTGCCAGCACCGTAAGGGGGCCCCAGGACGAGCAGTACTTC
length: 14
size: NA
J: TRBJ2-7
D: TRBD1
V: TRBV27